This T cell receptor (beta chain) was sequenced during a study of shared clonotypes between healthy human individuals. Study observations and caveats: Shared clonotypes across all four donors exceeded non-shared ones in generation probability. Across subsets, estimated richness was generally greater for naive than for memory populations. Represented diversity (both genetic and exposure-history) was limited by the small number of donors.

Naive CD8 isolation took CD45RO-negative cells positively selected for CCR7 and excluded terminally differentiated effector memory CD45RA+ cells. Germline V CDR1 and CDR2: MNHEY, SMNVEV (reference sequence). V shed 1 base and J shed 5 bases, with 8 bases lying between them. CDR3 size: 13 residues. Deep was the level at which the assay was run. The data were produced by immunoSEQ multiplex PCR, yet TCRdb's version contains in-frame clones alone and is incomplete. The sample shows about 2 million clones, about 95% of them seen only once. In the case of this clone: Its antigen remains unidentified. Other nucleotide sequences from this sample produce the same CDR3.

The receptor was derived from a man younger than 30 in good health. This rearrangement joins TRBV27 to TRBJ2-5; D not resolved. The sample taken for sequencing was naive CD8+ T cells sorted from blood. In DNA form, the CDR3 reads TGTGCCAGCAGTTTATGGGGTGGTGAGACCCAGTACTTC. This translates into CASSLWGGETQYF.